Listed below are T cell receptor beta chains from one sample, sequenced in a study of Graves' ophthalmopathy and Graves' hyperthyroidism. TCRdb ran MiXCR on the multiplex PCR reads and lists one entry per CDR3 protein. The sample consists of 600,000 to 650,000 distinct CDR3 sequences, approximately 22% of them appearing once. The specimen was peripheral blood. The receptors were gathered from a woman aged 18-35 years with stable Graves' hyperthyroidism. Some clones in this sample may be carry-over from other donors' samples. Each CDR3 is given with its conserved first and last residue. Each record gives: V gene, clone size, CDR3 length, D gene, J gene, CDR3 DNA, CDR3 protein. The D gene is left open where the match is weak. Clone size is not always given. Where it is, it says once, few, many or a class for expanded clones.

TRBV18,many,14,-,TRBJ1-1,TGTGCCAGCTCACCACCGAACGGGAACACTGAAGCTTTCTTT,CASSPPNGNTEAFF
TRBV20-1,few,16,TRBD2,TRBJ2-5,TGCAGGGCGACTAGCGAAGACTGGAGGTACCAAGAGACCCAGTACTTC,CRATSEDWRYQETQYF
TRBV5-1,many,15,-,TRBJ1-1,TGCGCCAGCAGCCGGACAGCTACTTCGGTGGGAAAAGCTTTCTTT,CASSRTATSVGKAFF
TRBV12-5,many,13,-,TRBJ2-7,TGTGCTAGTGGTTTGGAGGGGTGGAACGAGCAGTACTTC,CASGLEGWNEQYF
TRBV20-1,many,13,TRBD1,TRBJ2-7,TGCAGTGCCGGGACAGGCTACGCCTACGAGCAGTACTTC,CSAGTGYAYEQYF
TRBV6-5,many,12,-,TRBJ1-1,TGTGCCAGCAGTAGGGGGGACTTTGAAGCTTTCTTT,CASSRGDFEAFF
TRBV28,-,16,TRBD1,TRBJ1-3,TGTGCCAGCAGTCCACCCTCAGGGGGCTCTGGAAACACCATATATTTT,CASSPPSGGSGNTIYF
TRBV19,many,13,-,TRBJ2-7,TGTGCCAGTAGTCTCACCGTGGCGGGACACCAGTACTTC,CASSLTVAGHQYF
TRBV4-1,few,15,-,TRBJ1-2,TGCGCCAGCAGCCAACCCCTTGGGGTCGACTATGGCTACACCTTC,CASSQPLGVDYGYTF
TRBV6-5,-,13,-,TRBJ2-7,TGTGCCAGCAGCTACACTCTCTCCTACGAGCAGTACTTC,CASSYTLSYEQYF
TRBV6-1,many,15,-,TRBJ1-1,TGTGCCAGCAGTCCCACGAGACCGAAGAACACTGAAGCTTTCTTT,CASSPTRPKNTEAFF
TRBV20-1,-,12,-,TRBJ2-5,TGCAGTGCTCAGAAGGGGGAAGAGACCCAGTACTTC,CSAQKGEETQYF
TRBV6-5,many,15,-,TRBJ1-2,TGTGCCAGCAGTTCCACTCAAGGGGGGTCGTATGGCTACACCTTC,CASSSTQGGSYGYTF
TRBV4-1,many,14,-,TRBJ1-6,TGCGCCAGCAGCCAAGAAGGAGGGAATTCACCCCTCCACTTT,CASSQEGGNSPLHF
TRBV28,-,14,-,TRBJ1-1,TGTGCCAGCAGTTTACGCAGCCTGGACGCTGAAGCTTTCTTT,CASSLRSLDAEAFF
TRBV30,few,12,-,TRBJ1-1,TGTGCCCGAACGCGGGTGGGCACTGAAGCTTTCTTT,CARTRVGTEAFF
TRBV27,-,12,-,TRBJ2-7,TGTGCCAGCAGTGCAAATATCTACGAGCAGTACTTC,CASSANIYEQYF
TRBV6-1,few,16,TRBD1,TRBJ1-2,TGTGCCAGCAGCTCGAGTCCCGGGACAGGGGTCCATGGCTACACCTTC,CASSSSPGTGVHGYTF
TRBV28,many,14,-,TRBJ1-1,TGTGCCAGCAGCCCCGTAGGGTTGAACACTGAAGCTTTCTTT,CASSPVGLNTEAFF
TRBV6-1,many,13,TRBD2,TRBJ2-5,TGTGCCAGCAGTGGGACGGGAGGGGAGACCCAGTACTTC,CASSGTGGETQYF
TRBV15,-,14,-,TRBJ1-2,TGTGCCACCAGCAGGCCACAGGAAAACTATGGCTACACCTTC,CATSRPQENYGYTF
TRBV29-1,many,15,-,TRBJ1-1,TGCAGCGCCCGCACCCCGGGCAGGGAGTCTACTGAAGCTTTCTTT,CSARTPGRESTEAFF
TRBV2,few,15,-,TRBJ1-2,TGTGCCAGCAGCCTGGCAGCTCGGAAGGTCCATGGCTACACCTTC,CASSLAARKVHGYTF
TRBV4-1,-,14,-,TRBJ1-1,TGCGCCAGCAGCCAACCCCGGCGGAACACTGAAGCTTTCTTT,CASSQPRRNTEAFF
TRBV19,many,16,-,TRBJ1-5,TGTACGCAGTATCATTGGGGCAGGGTGTCCTATCAGCCCCAGCATTTT,CTQYHWGRVSYQPQHF
TRBV7-2,-,15,-,TRBJ2-7,TGTGCCAGCAGCTTAGGGGCCGTCGGGGGAATGAAGCAGTACTTC,CASSLGAVGGMKQYF